This T cell receptor beta chain was obtained from a study of cytomegalovirus exposure and HLA in healthy donors. Study-level points and caveats: The authors listed 180 or so TCR beta chains as cytomegalovirus-associated. Specific recognition of CMV antigens was confirmed in vitro for a few chains (all CMV-associated). Trimming of TCR beta V- and J-genes showed a link, identified in a later analysis, to a missense DCLRE1C variant.

Germline V CDR1 and CDR2: MNHEY, SMNVEV (reference sequence). Unmatched junction bases numbered 11, after V lost 4 bases and J lost 4 bases. The CDR3 has 16 amino acids. About this clone: No antigen is known for it.

Primers for the PCR totalled 60 Vbeta and 13 Jbeta. Generated by immunoSEQ multiplex PCR, the TCRdb table keeps only in-frame clones and is missing some. Found here are 170,000 or so clones, roughly 85% of them singletons; the top ten hold about 0.72%. The sample was PBMCs. The source of this sequence is a woman aged 40 to 50 in good health and CMV-seronegative. The rearrangement uses TRBV27 and TRBJ1-2; 8 bases agree with TRBD1. CDR3 loop: CASSYKQGDAGYGYTF. DNA of the CDR3: TGTGCCAGCAGTTATAAACAGGGGGATGCGGGCTATGGCTACACCTTC.